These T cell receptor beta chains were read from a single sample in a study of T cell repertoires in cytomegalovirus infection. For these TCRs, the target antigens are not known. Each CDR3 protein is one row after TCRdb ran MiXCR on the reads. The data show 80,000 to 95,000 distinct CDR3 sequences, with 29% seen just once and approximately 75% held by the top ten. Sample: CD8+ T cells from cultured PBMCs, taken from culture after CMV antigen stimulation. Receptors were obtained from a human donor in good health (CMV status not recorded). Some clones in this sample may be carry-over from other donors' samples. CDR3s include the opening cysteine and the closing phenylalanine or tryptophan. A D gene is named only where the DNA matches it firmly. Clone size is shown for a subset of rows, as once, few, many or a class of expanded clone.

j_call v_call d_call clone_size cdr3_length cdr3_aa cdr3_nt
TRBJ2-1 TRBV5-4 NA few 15 CASSLVGFSYNEQFF TGTGCCAGCAGCTTAGTGGGCTTTTCCTACAATGAGCAGTTCTTC
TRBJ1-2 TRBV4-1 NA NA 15 CASSQVASPNYGYTF TGCGCCAGCAGCCAAGTCGCGTCACCAAACTATGGCTACACCTTC
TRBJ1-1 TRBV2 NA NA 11 CASSEGTDAFF TGTGCCAGCAGTGAAGGGACAGACGCTTTCTTT
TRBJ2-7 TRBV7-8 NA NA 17 CASSLPAGSIISYEQYF TGTGCCAGCAGCTTACCAGCGGGCAGTATTATCTCCTACGAGCAGTACTTC
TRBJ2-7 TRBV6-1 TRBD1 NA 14 CASSFRQGVGEQYF TGTGCCAGCAGTTTCAGGCAGGGGGTGGGTGAGCAGTACTTC
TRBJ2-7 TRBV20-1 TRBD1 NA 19 CSASPRRTGTGVSSYEQYF TGCAGTGCTAGTCCTCGACGGACCGGGACAGGGGTTAGCTCCTACGAGCAGTACTTC
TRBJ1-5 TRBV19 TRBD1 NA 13 CATMTGANQPQHF TGTGCCACCATGACAGGGGCGAATCAGCCCCAGCATTTT
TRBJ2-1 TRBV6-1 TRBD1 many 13 CASGGQESDEQFF TGTGCCAGCGGGGGACAGGAATCTGATGAGCAGTTCTTC
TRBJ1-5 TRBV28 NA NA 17 CASSSHFVRLDNQPQHF TGTGCCAGCAGTTCCCACTTCGTCAGGCTCGACAATCAGCCCCAGCATTTT
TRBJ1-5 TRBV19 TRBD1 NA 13 CASGTAFNQPQHF TGTGCCAGTGGGACAGCATTCAATCAGCCCCAGCATTTT
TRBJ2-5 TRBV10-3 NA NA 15 CAISESRDPAETQYF TGTGCCATCAGTGAGTCTCGGGATCCCGCAGAGACCCAGTACTTC
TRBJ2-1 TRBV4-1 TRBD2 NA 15 CASSLAGASYNEQFF TGTGCCAGCAGCCTAGCGGGGGCCTCCTACAATGAGCAGTTCTTC
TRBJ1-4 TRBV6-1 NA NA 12 CASSRIGEKLFF TGTGCCAGCAGTCGAATAGGAGAAAAACTGTTTTTT
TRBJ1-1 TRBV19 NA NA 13 CASASQGNTEAFF TGTGCCAGTGCATCTCAGGGGAACACTGAAGCTTTCTTT
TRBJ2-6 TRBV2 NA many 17 CASSPKTSLSGANVLTF TGTGCCAGCAGTCCAAAGACATCCCTCTCTGGGGCCAACGTCCTGACTTTC
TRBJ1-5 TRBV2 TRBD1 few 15 CASRGQIDSNQPQHF TGTGCCAGCAGGGGACAGATCGATAGCAATCAGCCCCAGCATTTT
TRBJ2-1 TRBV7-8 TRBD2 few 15 CASSSTSGGNNEQFF TGTGCCAGCAGCTCTACTAGCGGGGGAAACAATGAGCAGTTCTTC
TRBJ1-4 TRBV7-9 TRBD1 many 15 CASSLWDRTNEKLFF TGTGCCAGCAGCTTATGGGACAGAACTAATGAAAAACTGTTTTTT
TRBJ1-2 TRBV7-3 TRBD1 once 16 CASSSVPGQGVFGYTF TGTGCCAGCAGCTCCGTCCCGGGACAGGGTGTCTTCGGCTACACCTTC
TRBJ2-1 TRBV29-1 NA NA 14 CSVWDKSSYNEQFF TGCAGCGTTTGGGACAAGAGCTCCTACAATGAGCAGTTCTTC
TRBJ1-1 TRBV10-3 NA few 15 CAISESTGSNTEAFF TGTGCCATCAGTGAGTCTACAGGGTCGAACACTGAAGCTTTCTTT
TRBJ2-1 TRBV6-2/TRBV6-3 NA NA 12 CASSTGVNEQFF TGTGCCAGCAGCACTGGGGTAAATGAGCAGTTCTTC
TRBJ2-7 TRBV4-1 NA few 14 CASSQEPSSYEQYF TGCGCCAGCAGCCAAGAGCCCAGCTCCTACGAGCAGTACTTC
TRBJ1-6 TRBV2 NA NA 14 CASRTGRGEFSLHF TGTGCCAGCAGAACCGGGAGGGGGGAATTTTCCCTCCACTTT
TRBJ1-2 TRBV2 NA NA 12 CASLGPNYGYTF TGTGCCAGCCTCGGGCCAAACTATGGCTACACCTTC
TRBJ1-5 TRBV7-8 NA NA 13 CASSLGASKPEHF TGTGCCAGCAGCTTAGGGGCTTCAAAGCCGGAGCATTTT
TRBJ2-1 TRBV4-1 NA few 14 CASSKAYPYNEQFF TGCGCCAGCTCAAAGGCCTACCCCTACAATGAGCAGTTCTTC
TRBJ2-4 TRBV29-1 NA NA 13 CSVGGGALDIQYF TGCAGCGTTGGGGGGGGGGCCTTGGACATTCAGTACTTC
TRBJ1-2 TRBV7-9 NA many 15 CASSPPGPLNYGYTF TGTGCCAGCAGCCCTCCGGGACCCCTTAACTATGGCTACACCTTC
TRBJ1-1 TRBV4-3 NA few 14 CASSLSAGGTEAFF TGCGCCAGCAGCCTATCAGCGGGGGGCACTGAAGCTTTCTTT
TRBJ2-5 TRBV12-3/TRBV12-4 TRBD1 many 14 CASRPGTAQETQYF TGTGCCAGCAGACCCGGGACAGCCCAAGAGACCCAGTACTTC